The entry below gives a single TCR beta chain sequence along with its context. Its antigen remains unknown. The library came from three nested PCR rounds adapted from ARM-PCR protocols. Each CDR3 protein gets one entry after TCRdb re-called the multiplex PCR reads with MiXCR. The table shows more than 85,000 distinct CDR3 sequences, with around three fifths occurring only once. This sample stems from a study of tumor and adjacent non-tumor tissue in lung cancer. Across the whole study: Patients comprised roughly 12 adenocarcinoma, 2 squamous cell carcinoma and 1 small cell lung cancer. Findings of the study overall: TCR diversity was significantly greater in tumor than normal lung tissue.

This CDR3 is 15 amino acids long. V gave up 6 bases and J gave up 5 bases; unmatched junction bases: 12. The germline V gene encodes CDR1 SGHAT and CDR2 FQDESV (reference sequence). The template was RNA from unsorted bulk tissue. The rearrangement joins TRBV11-1 to TRBJ2-5; 7 bases are shared with TRBD2. This TCR was recovered from a man between 65 and 85 years old with non-small cell lung cancer. The sequencing input was lung tumor tissue. DNA of the CDR3: TGTGCCAGCAGTTCTACTAGCGAGGGCACGGAGACCCAGTACTTC. Translated, it gives CASSSTSEGTETQYF.